This TCR beta chain was observed in a study of T-cell memory formation after mild COVID-19. TCRdb itself ran the 5' RACE reads through MiXCR, one entry per CDR3 protein. The profile covers 35,000 to 45,000 distinct CDR3 sequences, with over 6.5% appearing a single time and 0.65% to 0.85% taken by the ten largest. Germline loops: CDR1 SEHNR, CDR2 FQNEAQ (reference sequence). The V and J ends lost 3 bases and 7 bases respectively, with 8 bases between them. The CDR3 extends over 12 amino acids. Material: PBMCs or a T cell subset sorted from them (not recorded which). This chain links TRBV7-9 with TRBJ2-3; no clear D. This receptor was obtained from an adult who had mild COVID-19 (a few samples of this study predate the infection). Cell type and time point are not known. This CDR3 reads CASSLRVNTQYF. DNA for the CDR3: TGTGCCAGCAGCTTGCGAGTAAATACGCAGTATTTT.